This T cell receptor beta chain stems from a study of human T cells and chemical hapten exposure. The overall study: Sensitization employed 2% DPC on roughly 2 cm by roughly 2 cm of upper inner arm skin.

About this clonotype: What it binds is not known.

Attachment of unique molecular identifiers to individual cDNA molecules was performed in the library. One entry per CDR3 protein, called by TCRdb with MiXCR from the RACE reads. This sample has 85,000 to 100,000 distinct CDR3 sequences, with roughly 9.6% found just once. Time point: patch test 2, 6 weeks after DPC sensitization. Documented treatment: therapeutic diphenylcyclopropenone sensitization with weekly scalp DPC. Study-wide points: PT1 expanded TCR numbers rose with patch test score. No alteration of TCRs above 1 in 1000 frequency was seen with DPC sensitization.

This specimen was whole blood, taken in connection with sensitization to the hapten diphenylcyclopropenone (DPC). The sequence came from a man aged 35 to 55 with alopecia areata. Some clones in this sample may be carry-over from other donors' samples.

CDR3 amino acids: CASRGENSLGELFF. The CDR3 DNA reads as TGTGCCAGCAGGGGAGAGAACAGCCTTGGAGAACTGTTTTTT. The chain links TRBV7-2 to TRBJ1-4; D not certain. The CDR3 spans 14 residues. Trimming pared 6 bases from V and 12 bases from J, leaving 20 bases between. CDR1 SGHTA and CDR2 FQGNSA come from the germline V gene.